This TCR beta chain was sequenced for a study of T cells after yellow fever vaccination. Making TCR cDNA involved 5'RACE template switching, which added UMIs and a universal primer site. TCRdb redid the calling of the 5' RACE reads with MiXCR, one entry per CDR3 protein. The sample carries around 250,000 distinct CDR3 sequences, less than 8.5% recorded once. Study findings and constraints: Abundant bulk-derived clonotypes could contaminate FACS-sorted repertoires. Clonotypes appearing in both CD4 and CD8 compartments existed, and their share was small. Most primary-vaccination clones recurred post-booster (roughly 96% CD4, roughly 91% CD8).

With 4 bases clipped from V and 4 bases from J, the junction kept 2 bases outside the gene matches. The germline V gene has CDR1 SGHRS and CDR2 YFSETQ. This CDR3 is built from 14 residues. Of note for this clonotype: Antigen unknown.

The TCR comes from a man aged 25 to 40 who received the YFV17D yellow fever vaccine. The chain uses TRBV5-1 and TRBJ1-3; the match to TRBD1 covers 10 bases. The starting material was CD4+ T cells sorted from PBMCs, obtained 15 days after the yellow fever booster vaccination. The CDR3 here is CASSADRGGNTIYF. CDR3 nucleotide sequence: TGCGCCAGCAGCGCGGACAGGGGGGGAAACACCATATATTTT.